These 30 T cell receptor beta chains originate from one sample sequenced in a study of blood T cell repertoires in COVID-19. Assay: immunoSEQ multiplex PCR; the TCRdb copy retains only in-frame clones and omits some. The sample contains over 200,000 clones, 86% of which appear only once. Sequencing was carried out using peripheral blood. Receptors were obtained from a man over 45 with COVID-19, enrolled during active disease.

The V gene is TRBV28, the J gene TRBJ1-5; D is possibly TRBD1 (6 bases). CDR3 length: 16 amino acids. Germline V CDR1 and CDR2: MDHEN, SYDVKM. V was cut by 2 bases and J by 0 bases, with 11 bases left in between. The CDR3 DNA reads TGTGCCAGCAGTTTACTCAGGGGCTCTAGCAATCAGCCCCAGCATTTT. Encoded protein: CASSLLRGSSNQPQHF.

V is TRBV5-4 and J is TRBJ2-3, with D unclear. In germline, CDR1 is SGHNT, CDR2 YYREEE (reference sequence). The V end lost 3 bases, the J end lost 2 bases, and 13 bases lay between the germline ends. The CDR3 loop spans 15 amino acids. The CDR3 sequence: CASSSPSGVTDTQYF. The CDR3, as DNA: TGTGCCAGCAGCTCGCCTTCTGGAGTCACAGATACGCAGTATTTT.

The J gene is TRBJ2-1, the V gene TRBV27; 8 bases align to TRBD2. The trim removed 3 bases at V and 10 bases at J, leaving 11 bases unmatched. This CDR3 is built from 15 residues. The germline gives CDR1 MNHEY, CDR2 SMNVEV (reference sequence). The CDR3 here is CASSFFTTSGAEQFF. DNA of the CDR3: TGTGCCAGCAGTTTCTTCACTACTAGCGGAGCAGAGCAGTTCTTC.

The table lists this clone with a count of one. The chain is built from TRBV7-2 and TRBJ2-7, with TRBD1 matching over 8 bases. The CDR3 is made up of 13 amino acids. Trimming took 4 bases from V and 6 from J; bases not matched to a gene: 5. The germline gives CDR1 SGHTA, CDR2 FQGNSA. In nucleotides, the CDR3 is TGTGCCAGCAGCTCCCTGACAGGGGCCGAGCAGTACTTC. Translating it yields CASSSLTGAEQYF.

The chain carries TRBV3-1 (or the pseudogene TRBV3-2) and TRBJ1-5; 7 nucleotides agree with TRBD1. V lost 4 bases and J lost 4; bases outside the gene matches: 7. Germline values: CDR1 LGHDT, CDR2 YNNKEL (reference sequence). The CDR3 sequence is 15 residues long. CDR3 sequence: CASSLGTVRNQPQHF. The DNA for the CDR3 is TGTGCCAGCAGCCTCGGGACAGTTAGGAATCAGCCCCAGCATTTT.

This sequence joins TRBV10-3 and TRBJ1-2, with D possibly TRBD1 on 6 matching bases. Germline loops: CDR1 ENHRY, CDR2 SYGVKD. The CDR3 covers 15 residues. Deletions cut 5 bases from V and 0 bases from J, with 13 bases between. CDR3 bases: TGTGCCATCAGTCTCGACAGGAGAGCTAACTATGGCTACACCTTC. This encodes CAISLDRRANYGYTF.

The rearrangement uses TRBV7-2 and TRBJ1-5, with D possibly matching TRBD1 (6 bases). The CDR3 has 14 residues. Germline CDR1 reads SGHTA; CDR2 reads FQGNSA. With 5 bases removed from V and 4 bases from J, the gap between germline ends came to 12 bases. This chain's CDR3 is CASSPQGNNQPQHF. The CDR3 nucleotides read TGTGCCAGCAGCCCTCAGGGGAATAATCAGCCCCAGCATTTT.

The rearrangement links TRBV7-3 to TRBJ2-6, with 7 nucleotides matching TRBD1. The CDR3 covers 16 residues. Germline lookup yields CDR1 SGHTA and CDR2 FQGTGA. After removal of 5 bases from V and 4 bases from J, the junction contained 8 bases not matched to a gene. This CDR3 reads CASSAYRGLGANVLTF. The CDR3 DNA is TGTGCCAGCAGCGCCTACAGGGGCCTAGGGGCCAACGTCCTGACTTTC.

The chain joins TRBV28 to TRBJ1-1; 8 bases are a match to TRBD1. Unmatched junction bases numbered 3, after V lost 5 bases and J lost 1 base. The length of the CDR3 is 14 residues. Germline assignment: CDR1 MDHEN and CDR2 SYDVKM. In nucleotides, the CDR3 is TGTGCCAGCAGTGAACAGGGGGGGAACACTGAAGCTTTCTTT. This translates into CASSEQGGNTEAFF.

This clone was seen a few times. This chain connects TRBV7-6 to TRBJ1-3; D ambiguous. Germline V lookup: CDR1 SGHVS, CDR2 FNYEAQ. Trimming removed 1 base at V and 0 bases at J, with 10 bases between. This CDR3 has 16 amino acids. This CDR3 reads CASSLVLEGSGNTIYF. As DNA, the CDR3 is TGTGCCAGCAGCTTAGTATTGGAGGGCTCTGGAAACACCATATATTTT.

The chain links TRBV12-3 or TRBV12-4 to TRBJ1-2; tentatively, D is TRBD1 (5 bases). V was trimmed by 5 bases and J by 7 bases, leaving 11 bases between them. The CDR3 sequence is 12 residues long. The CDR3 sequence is CASSQGAAGYTF. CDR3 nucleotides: TGTGCCAGCAGTCAAGGGGCGGCTGGCTACACCTTC.

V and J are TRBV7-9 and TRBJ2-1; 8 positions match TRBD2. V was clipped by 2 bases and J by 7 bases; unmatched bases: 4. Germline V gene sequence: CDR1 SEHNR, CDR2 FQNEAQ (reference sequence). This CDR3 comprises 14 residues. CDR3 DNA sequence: TGTGCCAGCAGCTTATTGGTAGCGGGAAATGAGCAGTTCTTC. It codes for CASSLLVAGNEQFF.

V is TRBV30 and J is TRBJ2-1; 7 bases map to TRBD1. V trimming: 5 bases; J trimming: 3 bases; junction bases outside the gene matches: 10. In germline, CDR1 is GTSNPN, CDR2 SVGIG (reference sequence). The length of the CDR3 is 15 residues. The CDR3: CAWSPLGTVYNEQFF. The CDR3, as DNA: TGTGCCTGGTCCCCTCTCGGGACAGTCTACAATGAGCAGTTCTTC.

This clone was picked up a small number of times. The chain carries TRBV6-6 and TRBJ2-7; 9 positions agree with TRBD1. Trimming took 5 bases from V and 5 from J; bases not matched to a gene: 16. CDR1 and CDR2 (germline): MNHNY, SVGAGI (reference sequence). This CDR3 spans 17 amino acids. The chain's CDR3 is CASSPDNTGTGFNEQYF. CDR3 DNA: TGTGCCAGCAGTCCTGACAATACCGGGACAGGGTTCAACGAGCAGTACTTC.

CDR3 coding DNA: TGTGCCAGCAGCGCACAGGGGGACACTGAAGCTTTCTTT. Its translation: CASSAQGDTEAFF. This sequence joins TRBV9 and TRBJ1-1; TRBD1 agrees at 8 bases. Germline V gene sequence: CDR1 SGDLS, CDR2 YYNGEE. The trim removed 3 bases at V and 3 bases at J, leaving 1 base unmatched. The CDR3 runs to 13 residues.

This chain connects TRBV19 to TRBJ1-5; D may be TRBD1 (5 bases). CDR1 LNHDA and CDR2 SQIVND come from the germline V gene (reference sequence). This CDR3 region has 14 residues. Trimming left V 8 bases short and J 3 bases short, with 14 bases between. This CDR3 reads CASLRGRDNQPQHF. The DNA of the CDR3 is TGTGCCAGTCTCCGGGGGAGGGACAATCAGCCCCAGCATTTT.

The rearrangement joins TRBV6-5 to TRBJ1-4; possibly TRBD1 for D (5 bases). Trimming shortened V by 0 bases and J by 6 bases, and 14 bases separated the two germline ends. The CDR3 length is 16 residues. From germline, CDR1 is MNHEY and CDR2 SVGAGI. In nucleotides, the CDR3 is TGTGCCAGCAGTTACTCGATTCGGGGGTTGGATGAAAAACTGTTTTTT. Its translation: CASSYSIRGLDEKLFF.

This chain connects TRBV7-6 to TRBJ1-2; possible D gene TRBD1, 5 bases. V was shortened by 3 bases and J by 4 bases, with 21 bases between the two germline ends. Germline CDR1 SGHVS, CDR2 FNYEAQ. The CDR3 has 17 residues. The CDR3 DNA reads TGTGCCAGCAGCTTTGCCGGGGGGAGGTCAGAAGGCTATGGCTACACCTTC. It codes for CASSFAGGRSEGYGYTF.

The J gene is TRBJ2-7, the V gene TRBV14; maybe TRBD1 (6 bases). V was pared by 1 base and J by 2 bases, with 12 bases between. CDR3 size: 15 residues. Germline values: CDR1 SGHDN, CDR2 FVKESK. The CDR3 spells CASSQATGLAYEQYF. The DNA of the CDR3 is TGTGCCAGCAGCCAAGCCACAGGGCTAGCCTACGAGCAGTACTTC. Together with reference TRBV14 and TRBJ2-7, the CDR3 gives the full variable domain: EAGVTQFPSHSVIEKGQTVTLRCDPISGHDNLYWYRRVMGKEIKFLLHFVKESKQDESGMPNNRFLAERTGGTYSTLKVQPAELEDSGVYFCASSQATGLAYEQYFGPGTRLTVT.

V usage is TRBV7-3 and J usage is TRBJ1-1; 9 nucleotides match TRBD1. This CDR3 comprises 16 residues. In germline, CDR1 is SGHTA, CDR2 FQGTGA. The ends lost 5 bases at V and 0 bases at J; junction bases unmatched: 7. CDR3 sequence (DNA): TGTGCCAGCAGCCCCCGGACAGGGGAACTGAACACTGAAGCTTTCTTT. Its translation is CASSPRTGELNTEAFF.

In nucleotides, the CDR3 is TGTGCCAGTAGTAAAGAAAGACTAGCGGGAATGGATACGCAGTATTTT. This gives the protein CASSKERLAGMDTQYF. The chain recombines TRBV19 with TRBJ2-3, with 11 bases fitting TRBD2. The CDR3 contains 16 residues. Per germline, CDR1 LNHDA and CDR2 SQIVND (reference sequence). V was pared by 4 bases and J by 6 bases, with 9 bases of the junction left unmatched.

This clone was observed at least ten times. The DNA of the CDR3 is TGCGCCAGCAGCCAAGTGGCGGGAACGGGTAATGAAAAACTGTTTTTT. This codes for CASSQVAGTGNEKLFF. The chain combines TRBV4-1 with TRBJ1-4; D is unresolved. This CDR3 is 16 amino acids long. From germline, CDR1 is MGHRA and CDR2 YSYEKL. Trimming removed 1 base from V and 4 bases from J, with 13 bases in between.

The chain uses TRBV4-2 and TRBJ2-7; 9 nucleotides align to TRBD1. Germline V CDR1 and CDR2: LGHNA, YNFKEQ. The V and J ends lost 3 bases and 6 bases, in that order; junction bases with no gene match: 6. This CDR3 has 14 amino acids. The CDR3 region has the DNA TGTGCCAGCAGCCACCCAGGGACAGGGCCCGAGCAGTACTTC. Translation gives CASSHPGTGPEQYF.

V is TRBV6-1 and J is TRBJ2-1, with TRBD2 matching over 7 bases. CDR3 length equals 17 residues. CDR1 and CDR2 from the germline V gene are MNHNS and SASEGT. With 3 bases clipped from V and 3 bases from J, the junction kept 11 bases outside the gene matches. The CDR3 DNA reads TGTGCCAGCAGTGAGAGCTCGCGGTGGGGGGGCTACAATGAGCAGTTCTTC. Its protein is CASSESSRWGGYNEQFF.

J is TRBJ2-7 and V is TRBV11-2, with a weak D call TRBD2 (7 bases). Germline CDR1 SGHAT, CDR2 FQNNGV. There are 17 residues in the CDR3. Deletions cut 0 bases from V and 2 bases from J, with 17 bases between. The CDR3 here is CASSLDRGAGVPYEQYF. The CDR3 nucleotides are TGTGCCAGCAGCTTAGATCGGGGGGCAGGGGTGCCCTACGAGCAGTACTTC.

The CDR3 nucleotides are TGTGCCAGCAGCCCCGGTCCAGGGGACTCCTACGAGCAGTACTTC. Translation gives CASSPGPGDSYEQYF. The chain links TRBV3-1 (or the pseudogene TRBV3-2) to TRBJ2-7, with a possible D match to TRBD1 (6 bases). The CDR3 is 15 amino acids. V was trimmed by 4 bases and J by 0 bases, leaving 13 bases between them. The germline V gene has CDR1 LGHDT and CDR2 YNNKEL (reference sequence).

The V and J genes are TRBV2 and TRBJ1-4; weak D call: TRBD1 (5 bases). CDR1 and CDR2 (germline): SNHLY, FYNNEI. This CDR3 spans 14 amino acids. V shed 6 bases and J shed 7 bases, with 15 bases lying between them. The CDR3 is CASRDTSQGEKLFF. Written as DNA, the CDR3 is TGTGCCAGCAGGGACACCTCGCAGGGTGAAAAACTGTTTTTT.

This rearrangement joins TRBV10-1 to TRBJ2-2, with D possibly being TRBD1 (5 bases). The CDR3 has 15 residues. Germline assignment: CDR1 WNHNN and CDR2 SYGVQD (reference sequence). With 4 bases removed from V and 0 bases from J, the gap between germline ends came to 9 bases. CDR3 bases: TGCGCCAGCAGTGCAGGGTTCGCGAACACCGGGGAGCTGTTTTTT. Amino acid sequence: CASSAGFANTGELFF.

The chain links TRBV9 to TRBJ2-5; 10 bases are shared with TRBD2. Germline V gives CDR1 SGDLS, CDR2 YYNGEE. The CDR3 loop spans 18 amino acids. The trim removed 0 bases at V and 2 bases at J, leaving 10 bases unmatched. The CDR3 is CASSVAGPLAGGQETQYF. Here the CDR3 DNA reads TGTGCCAGCAGCGTAGCCGGACCATTAGCGGGAGGTCAAGAGACCCAGTACTTC.

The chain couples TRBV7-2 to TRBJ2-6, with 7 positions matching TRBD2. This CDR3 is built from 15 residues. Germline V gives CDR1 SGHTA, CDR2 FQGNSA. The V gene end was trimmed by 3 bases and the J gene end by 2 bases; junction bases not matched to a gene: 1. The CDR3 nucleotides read TGTGCCAGCAGCTTTGGGGGGGCTGGGGCCAACGTCCTGACTTTC. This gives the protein CASSFGGAGANVLTF.